Listed below are T cell receptor beta chains from one sample, sequenced in a study of CD4 T cells in relation to SARS-CoV-2 and coronaviruses. Their antigens remain unidentified. Clones were read by immunoSEQ multiplex PCR, and TCRdb kept only the in-frame ones, dropping some. The sample includes tens of thousands of clones, around two thirds seen only once; the top ten take under 25%. Material for sequencing was CD4+ T cells from PBMCs, cultured in vitro. These receptor sequences come from a human donor in good health. The CDR3 runs from the conserved cysteine through the conserved F or W. A D gene is named only where the DNA matches it firmly. The size entry is marked missing in some rows and otherwise reads once, few, many or a size class.

cdr3_length d_call clone_size j_call v_call cdr3_nt cdr3_aa
15 NA NA TRBJ2-3 TRBV18 TGTGCCAGCTCACGTGCCCCAGGGAACACAGATACGCAGTATTTT CASSRAPGNTDTQYF
14 TRBD2 NA TRBJ2-1 TRBV2 TGTGCCAGCAGTGATGGGTGGACTAGGGATGAGCAGTTCTTC CASSDGWTRDEQFF
15 NA NA TRBJ2-7 TRBV5-5 TGTGCCAGCAGCTTGGCCGGGGGTGGGTCCTACGAGCAGTACTTC CASSLAGGGSYEQYF
15 NA NA TRBJ2-5 TRBV18 TGTGCCAGCTCACCTTCGACTACGCCCGAGGGGACCCAGTACTTC CASSPSTTPEGTQYF
13 NA NA TRBJ1-2 TRBV5-4 TGTGCCAGCAGCCTCGACCGCATCTATGGCTACACCTTC CASSLDRIYGYTF
15 NA NA TRBJ2-2 TRBV7-6 TGTGCCAGCAGCCCAAAGACGGAGGGCACCGGGGAGCTGTTTTTT CASSPKTEGTGELFF
14 NA few TRBJ1-2 TRBV7-9 TGTGCCAGCAGCTTGCGCGCAGGTGAATATGGCTACACCTTC CASSLRAGEYGYTF
15 NA NA TRBJ1-3 TRBV7-2 TGTGCCAGCAGCTTCCCCATGGGCTCTGGAAACACCATATATTTT CASSFPMGSGNTIYF
18 NA few TRBJ2-7 TRBV6-2/TRBV6-3 TGTGCCAGCAGTGACGTGCCGGGGGGCTCGTCCCTCTCCTACGAGCAGTACTTC CASSDVPGGSSLSYEQYF
13 NA NA TRBJ2-7 TRBV5-1 TGCGCCAGCACCTCGAGGAGCTCCTACGAGCAGTACTTC CASTSRSSYEQYF
17 TRBD1 NA TRBJ1-1 TRBV11-2 TGTGCCAGCAAAATGGGGTGGTTAGACAGGGGGAACACTGAAGCTTTCTTT CASKMGWLDRGNTEAFF
15 NA NA TRBJ1-6 TRBV15 TGTGCCACCAGCAGAGTAACGGGGCACAATTCACCCCTCCACTTT CATSRVTGHNSPLHF
17 NA NA TRBJ1-2 TRBV9 TGTGCCAGCAGCGAGACTGAGTATGGGGGGTTCATCTATGGCTACACCTTC CASSETEYGGFIYGYTF
13 NA NA TRBJ1-1 TRBV2 TGTGCCAGCAAGGGAGTATGGAACACTGAAGCTTTCTTT CASKGVWNTEAFF
14 NA NA TRBJ2-3 TRBV5-1 TGCGCCAGCAGCCTCCCAGCGGCCACAGATACGCAGTATTTT CASSLPAATDTQYF
14 NA NA TRBJ1-3 TRBV9 TGTGCCAGCAGCGTAGCCGTCTCTGGAAACACCATATATTTT CASSVAVSGNTIYF
12 TRBD1 NA TRBJ1-4 TRBV27 TGTGCCAGCCAGGGGGTAACTGAAAAACTGTTTTTT CASQGVTEKLFF
14 TRBD1 NA TRBJ1-1 TRBV18 TGTGCCAGCTCACCACAGACAGGGGGGGCTGAAGCTTTCTTT CASSPQTGGAEAFF
17 NA few TRBJ1-2 TRBV10-3 TGTGCCATCAGTGTCGGCGGGCCGAAAGCATGGGTCTATGGCTACACCTTC CAISVGGPKAWVYGYTF
15 NA NA TRBJ1-2 TRBV9 TGTGCCAGCAGCGTTTCGGACAAGTCAATCTATGGCTACACCTTC CASSVSDKSIYGYTF
16 TRBD2 once TRBJ2-3 TRBV15 TGTGCCACCAGCAGGAGAAGCGGGAGGGATGCAGATACGCAGTATTTT CATSRRSGRDADTQYF
13 NA NA TRBJ1-2 TRBV19 TGTGCCAGTACCGAGGGAAGTGACTATGGCTACACCTTC CASTEGSDYGYTF
13 NA NA TRBJ1-3 TRBV24-1 TGTGCCACCAGTAAGGCCCAGAGAAACACCATATATTTT CATSKAQRNTIYF
14 TRBD2 NA TRBJ2-7 TRBV19 TGTGCCAGTAGTCCGGGACTAGCTCTCTACGAGCAGTACTTC CASSPGLALYEQYF
15 TRBD1 few TRBJ1-4 TRBV27 TGTGCCAGCAGCAGAGGGGACAGGGGTAATGAAAAACTGTTTTTT CASSRGDRGNEKLFF
14 TRBD2 NA TRBJ2-3 TRBV29-1 TGCAGCGTTGTCACTAGCGGCTACACAGATACGCAGTATTTT CSVVTSGYTDTQYF
14 NA NA TRBJ1-1 TRBV7-8 TGTGCCAGCAGCTTAGAAGGGGACTTCTCTGAAGCTTTCTTT CASSLEGDFSEAFF
16 TRBD2 NA TRBJ2-3 TRBV7-2 TGTGCCAGCAGCTTAGGGACTAGCGGGGGGGCAGATACGCAGTATTTT CASSLGTSGGADTQYF
15 TRBD2 NA TRBJ2-3 TRBV11-3 TGTGCCAGCAGCCCCCTTGCGGGAGTCACAGATACGCAGTATTTT CASSPLAGVTDTQYF
16 NA NA TRBJ2-5 TRBV2 TGTGCCAGCAGTGGGGCCGGGGGCAAATATGGCGAGACCCAGTACTTC CASSGAGGKYGETQYF
14 NA once TRBJ2-3 TRBV29-1 TGCAGCGCGAACGGGGACTCAGCTGCGGATACGCAGTATTTT CSANGDSAADTQYF
16 NA NA TRBJ2-7 TRBV5-1 TGCGCCAGCAGCGCGCTAGCGAGTGGGTACACGGGAGAGCAGTACTTC CASSALASGYTGEQYF
14 TRBD1 NA TRBJ1-5 TRBV9 TGTGCCAGCAGCGTGGACAGGGGAGGACAGCCCCAGCATTTT CASSVDRGGQPQHF
15 NA NA TRBJ2-2 TRBV4-3 TGCGCCAGCAGCCAAGAACCAGCTAGCACCGGGGAGCTGTTTTTT CASSQEPASTGELFF
13 NA few TRBJ1-2 TRBV19 TGTGCCAGTAGTATTGTCGGTTTCTATGGCTACACCTTC CASSIVGFYGYTF
16 TRBD1 NA TRBJ2-3 TRBV5-1 TGCGCCAGCAGCTTGGACAGGGGAATAAACACAGATACGCAGTATTTT CASSLDRGINTDTQYF
11 TRBD2 NA TRBJ2-3 TRBV28 TGTGCCAGCAGTTACAGCGGGGGAAAGTATTTT CASSYSGGKYF
12 NA NA TRBJ2-3 TRBV7-2 TGTGCCAGCAGCCTTAGCACAGATACGCAGTATTTT CASSLSTDTQYF
13 TRBD1 NA TRBJ1-1 TRBV2 TGTGCCAGCGGACAGGGAATGAACACTGAAGCTTTCTTT CASGQGMNTEAFF
13 NA NA TRBJ1-1 TRBV18 TGTGCCAGCTCACGGGAGGGACACACTGAAGCTTTCTTT CASSREGHTEAFF
15 NA NA TRBJ1-3 TRBV19 TGTGCCAGTAGTACTAGCAGCGACACTGGAAACACCATATATTTT CASSTSSDTGNTIYF
18 NA once TRBJ1-6 TRBV18 TGTGCCAGCTCACCCTTACAGGCGCTTAGCTCCTATAATTCACCCCTCCACTTT CASSPLQALSSYNSPLHF
16 TRBD2 NA TRBJ2-1 TRBV6-2/TRBV6-3 TGTGCCAGCAGTTCCCCCCATGTGCGGGAGCATGGTGAGCAGTTCTTC CASSSPHVREHGEQFF
16 NA NA TRBJ1-5 TRBV19 TGTGCCAGTAGTATGATCGGGGGAGATAGCGATCAGCCCCAGCATTTT CASSMIGGDSDQPQHF
16 TRBD2 NA TRBJ2-3 TRBV4-3 TGCGCCAGCAGCCAAGATCTCGGGGGGGGGACAGATACGCAGTATTTT CASSQDLGGGTDTQYF
15 NA few TRBJ2-2 TRBV12-2 TGTGCAAGTCGCTTTAGGTACAGGAGGGCCGGGGAGCTGTTTTTT CASRFRYRRAGELFF